This T cell receptor beta chain was profiled in a study of T cells after yellow fever vaccination (dated by TCRdb to 2018 to 2020). Background on the whole study: The SMART-Seq v4 Ultra Low Input RNA kit was used to prepare libraries from fractions with low cell numbers. Bulk TCR alpha and beta repertoires were sequenced longitudinally to track T-cell clones before and after primary and booster YFV17D yellow fever vaccination. Two healthy male donors, one aged 18 to 29 and one aged 30 to 39 years, were included in the cohort. Blood samples were taken at several timepoints before and after primary and secondary immunization, and bulk PBMC replicates and cell subsets were isolated.

The cysteine opens and the phenylalanine closes a CDR3 of 15 amino acids. CDR3 DNA is the only sequence kept; it has 45 bases, read in frame from the first base. Trimming at the junction amounts to 5 bases on V and 3 bases on J, and the germline ends lie 13 bases apart. CDR1 and CDR2 were assigned from the germline V gene as SGHVS and FQNEAQ. This clonotype has ten or more counts. Its antigen specificity is not known. Per-base quality was not reported, and no clone a single base away is much larger than it. The treatment or condition tag for this specimen amounts to: live attenuated yellow fever vaccine strain. PBMCs were isolated from peripheral blood using a standard Ficoll-Paque protocol. Dynabeads CD4 and CD8 positive selection kits were used to isolate the CD4 and CD8 T-cell fractions. TriZol was used to extract RNA from bulk PBMCs, from CD4 and CD8 fractions, and from dextramer-positive and dextramer-negative fractions.

TCR cDNA was made using 5'RACE template switching, a step that added a universal primer site and unique molecular identifiers. Priming of cDNA synthesis was performed from both the TCR alpha and TCR beta constant segments. Two PCR steps were used to amplify libraries, with sample barcodes and sequencing adapters being added in the second step. Sequencing of libraries was done on Illumina HiSeq 2500 (2x100 bp) or NovaSeq (2x150 bp). In the authors' own workflow: Demultiplexing of reads and collapsing into UMI consensus sequences were performed with MIGEC, and V(D)J alignment was carried out with MiXCR. Vaccine-responding clonotypes were identified with edgeR using replicate PBMC samples, with FDR below 0.01 and a log2 fold change above 5 up to day 15 being required. Each bulk clonotype was labeled CD4 or CD8 based on which sequenced repertoire, CD4 or CD8, contained the clonotype at higher abundance. TCRdb reanalyzed the raw reads on its own, using fastp at Q25 for trimming and MiXCR for clone calling, and kept in-frame beta chains. Here each entry gathers all rows of one CDR3 protein and keeps the most common genes and DNA. The V and J calls reflect TCRdb's pipeline rather than the authors' work. The sample profile shows around 65,000 distinct CDR3 sequences; under 6.5% of them were found once. Roughly 2% of the sample lies in the top ten.

Results and caveats for the whole study, not just this receptor: Only two donors were included in the study, so the extent to which the findings can be generalized is limited. Most clones expanded after primary vaccination (96% of CD4 and roughly 90% of CD8) were re-detected after the booster, suggesting that broad memory maintenance occurred. FACS-sorted repertoires could contain abundant contaminating clonotypes from the bulk population, so computational filtering was required. A small fraction of clonotypes appeared in both the CD4 and CD8 compartments, likely as a result of convergent recombination. The secondary T-cell response was found to be weaker but faster than the primary response, with a peak reached on day 5 rather than on day 15.

The specimen was CD4+ T cells sorted from PBMCs, collected more than 13 days after the first yellow fever vaccination. The receptor was isolated from a man in his late teens or twenties who received the YFV17D yellow fever vaccine. This chain is built from TRBV7-8 and TRBJ2-2; TRBD2 is perhaps the D gene, given 6 matching bases. The nucleotide sequence is TGTGCCAGCAGCCCGCGGGACCGATACACCGGGGAGCTGTTTTTT. Translated, this is CASSPRDRYTGELFF.